Listed here are 14 T cell receptor beta chains from one sample, sequenced in a study of chemoradiotherapy in HPV16-positive cancers. Clones were read by immunoSEQ multiplex PCR, and TCRdb kept only the in-frame ones, dropping some. The profile shows approximately 12,000 clones, about three fifths of them singletons. The specimen was collected from a patient who underwent chemoradiotherapy. Receptors originate from a human donor with HPV-associated anogenital cancer.

The gene calls are TRBV5-1 and TRBJ2-2; D might be TRBD1 (6 bases). V lost 2 bases to trimming and J lost 0 bases, with 17 bases between them. The length of the CDR3 is 18 residues. Germline V gives CDR1 SGHRS, CDR2 YFSETQ. CDR3 in amino acids: CASSLGQNSLTNTGELFF. Here the CDR3 DNA reads TGCGCCAGCAGCTTAGGACAGAACAGCCTTACGAACACCGGGGAGCTGTTTTTT.

The CDR3 is CASSVETDNSPLHF. The CDR3 DNA is TGTGCCAGCAGTGTAGAGACAGATAATTCACCCCTCCACTTT. The V call is TRBV2, the J call TRBJ1-6; weak D call: TRBD1 (5 bases). V lost 4 bases to trimming and J lost 5 bases, with 9 bases between them. Germline V CDR1 and CDR2: SNHLY, FYNNEI. This CDR3 region has 14 residues.

This sequence joins TRBV7-2 and TRBJ2-7, with a possible D match to TRBD2 (5 bases). The CDR3 consists of 14 residues. Trimming took 5 bases from V and 1 from J, leaving 12 bases between them. Germline assignment: CDR1 SGHTA and CDR2 FQGNSA. CDR3 nucleotides: TGTGCCAGCAGCCCACTAGTCGGGTCCTACGAGCAGTACTTC. Protein: CASSPLVGSYEQYF.

This chain connects TRBV5-4 to TRBJ1-1; D is undetermined. Germline V gives CDR1 SGHNT, CDR2 YYREEE (reference sequence). The CDR3 is 16 amino acids. The V and J ends lost 5 bases and 0 bases respectively, with 17 bases between them. CDR3 nucleotide sequence: TGTGCCAGCAGTAGGGCCGCCGTCGGCCTGAACACTGAAGCTTTCTTT. It encodes CASSRAAVGLNTEAFF.

This rearrangement joins TRBV7-8 to TRBJ1-5; perhaps TRBD1 as D (5 bases). Germline lookup yields CDR1 SGHVS and CDR2 FQNEAQ. V gave up 5 bases and J gave up 1 base, with 18 bases separating them. The CDR3 runs to 17 residues. CDR3 DNA sequence: TGTGCCAGCAGCGCCAACTCGAGGGGTCTGAGCAATCAGCCCCAGCATTTT. It yields the protein CASSANSRGLSNQPQHF.

This rearrangement joins TRBV4-1 to TRBJ2-2, with TRBD2 matching 15 bases. V dropped 2 bases and J dropped 0; count of bases not matched to a gene: 7. The CDR3 runs 20 residues. The germline V gene encodes CDR1 MGHRA and CDR2 YSYEKL. The CDR3 sequence: CASSQPGLAGGGANTGELFF. CDR3 sequence (DNA): TGCGCCAGCAGCCAACCGGGACTAGCGGGAGGAGGGGCGAACACCGGGGAGCTGTTTTTT.

V and J are TRBV2 and TRBJ1-4, with D hard to call. CDR3 size: 15 residues. The V end lost 6 bases, the J end lost 0 bases, and 11 bases lay between the germline ends. The V gene's germline CDR1 is SNHLY and CDR2 FYNNEI. The CDR3 loop is CASRPDGATNEKLFF. Written as DNA, the CDR3 is TGTGCCAGCAGGCCGGACGGCGCAACTAATGAAAAACTGTTTTTT.

CDR3 loop: CASSSRGGGLLLGGYTF. DNA of the CDR3: TGTGCCAGCAGTTCCCGAGGTGGGGGGCTTCTGTTGGGTGGCTACACCTTC. The chain has TRBV28 and TRBJ1-2, with TRBD1 as a possible D gene (6 bases). The V end lost 4 bases, the J end lost 7 bases, and 25 bases lay between the germline ends. Germline loops: CDR1 MDHEN, CDR2 SYDVKM. There are 17 residues in the CDR3.

The rearrangement joins TRBV5-1 to TRBJ1-1; D gene unclear. Germline V gene sequence: CDR1 SGHRS, CDR2 YFSETQ. Trimming shortened V by 1 base and J by 0 bases, and 7 bases separated the two germline ends. The CDR3 runs 14 residues. The DNA for the CDR3 is TGCGCCAGCAGCTTGTATATTATGAACACTGAAGCTTTCTTT. Its translation: CASSLYIMNTEAFF.

This clone occurred a few times. V and J are TRBV4-2 and TRBJ2-7; 7 nucleotides align to TRBD2. The CDR3 spans 14 residues. CDR1 LGHNA and CDR2 YNFKEQ come from the germline V gene. The trim removed 4 bases at V and 1 base at J, leaving 4 bases unmatched. For the CDR3, the DNA is TGTGCCAGCAGCCGGGGGGGATATTCCTACGAGCAGTACTTC. Translating it yields CASSRGGYSYEQYF.

V and J are TRBV2 and TRBJ2-4, with TRBD2 identical over 13 bases. The CDR3 has 19 residues. CDR1 is SNHLY and CDR2 is FYNNEI in the germline V gene. V lost 4 bases and J lost 2; bases outside the gene matches: 11. The CDR3 nucleotides read TGTGCCAGCAGTGGATGGACTAGCGGGGGAGGTTTGTCCAAAAACATTCAGTACTTC. This translates into CASSGWTSGGGLSKNIQYF. The full variable domain, in which reference TRBV2 and TRBJ2-4 provide the parts outside the CDR3, is EPEVTQTPSHQVTQMGQEVILRCVPISNHLYFYWYRQILGQKVEFLVSFYNNEISEKSEIFDDQFSVERPDGSNFTLKIRSTKLEDSAMYFCASSGWTSGGGLSKNIQYFGAGTRLSVL.

V gene TRBV14 combines with J gene TRBJ1-2; D gene uncertain. The CDR3 loop spans 13 amino acids. The ends were cut back, 0 bases at V and 8 bases at J, with 10 bases in the middle. Germline V lookup: CDR1 SGHDN, CDR2 FVKESK. CDR3 sequence: CASSQDLGKGYTF. The DNA of the CDR3 is TGTGCCAGCAGCCAAGATTTGGGGAAGGGCTACACCTTC. The entire variable domain, with the rest obtained from reference TRBV14 and TRBJ1-2, is as follows: EAGVTQFPSHSVIEKGQTVTLRCDPISGHDNLYWYRRVMGKEIKFLLHFVKESKQDESGMPNNRFLAERTGGTYSTLKVQPAELEDSGVYFCASSQDLGKGYTFGSGTRLTVV.

The chain uses TRBV25-1 and TRBJ2-4, with 8 nucleotides matching TRBD1. The trim removed 2 bases at V and 8 bases at J, leaving 14 bases unmatched. The CDR3 has 17 residues. Germline values: CDR1 MGHDK, CDR2 SYGVNS. DNA of the CDR3: TGTGCCAGCAGTGAAAATCCGGGCAGGGGGCGTGAAGACATTCAGTACTTC. Encoded protein: CASSENPGRGREDIQYF.

In DNA, the CDR3 is TGTGCCATCAGTGAAAACGGGGACACTGAAGCTTTCTTT. Protein product: CAISENGDTEAFF. The chain employs TRBV10-3 and TRBJ1-1, with D unclear. The length of the CDR3 is 13 residues. Germline-derived CDR1 and CDR2 are ENHRY and SYGVKD. The ends were cut back, 3 bases at V and 3 bases at J, with 8 bases in the middle.